This is a list of T cell receptor beta chains from one sample in a study of blood T cell repertoires in COVID-19. Clones were read by immunoSEQ multiplex PCR, and TCRdb kept only the in-frame ones, dropping some. Of roughly 78,000 clones listed, 88% are singletons. Sequencing input: peripheral blood. The receptors here all came from a man in his fifties with acute or convalescent COVID-19. CDR3s include the opening cysteine and the closing phenylalanine or tryptophan. The D gene is left open where the match is weak. Expanded clones get a size class; other rows say once, few or many, or leave the size out.

d_call: -; j_call: TRBJ1-1; clone_size: -; v_call: TRBV9; cdr3_nt: TGTGCCAGCAGCGCAGTAGCTATGGGGGCAGGCTCTGAAGCTTTCTTT; cdr3_aa: CASSAVAMGAGSEAFF
d_call: TRBD1; j_call: TRBJ2-7; clone_size: -; v_call: TRBV5-4; cdr3_nt: TGTGCCAGCAGCCCACCACCGGGACAGGGATCCTACGAGCAGTACTTC; cdr3_aa: CASSPPPGQGSYEQYF
d_call: TRBD2; j_call: TRBJ2-1; clone_size: -; v_call: TRBV18; cdr3_nt: TGTGCCAGCTCACCACCGGTCGAGCGGGGGGGTTTTGGAGAGCAGTTCTTC; cdr3_aa: CASSPPVERGGFGEQFF
d_call: -; j_call: TRBJ1-4; clone_size: -; v_call: TRBV11-2; cdr3_nt: TGTGCCAGCAGCCATCTTCAGGGATCTAATGAAAAACTGTTTTTT; cdr3_aa: CASSHLQGSNEKLFF
d_call: -; j_call: TRBJ2-1; clone_size: -; v_call: TRBV12-3/TRBV12-4; cdr3_nt: TGTGCCAGCAGTTTAACGGTCCCCAATGAGCAGTTCTTC; cdr3_aa: CASSLTVPNEQFF
d_call: TRBD1; j_call: TRBJ2-1; clone_size: -; v_call: TRBV29-1; cdr3_nt: TGCAGCGTTGAAGAGATTCCAGGGGGCAGCTCCTACAATGAGCAGTTCTTC; cdr3_aa: CSVEEIPGGSSYNEQFF
d_call: TRBD2; j_call: TRBJ2-3; clone_size: once; v_call: TRBV6-2/TRBV6-3; cdr3_nt: TGTGCCAGCAGTTACAGAACTAGCGGGGGGCTAACTAGCACAGATACGCAGTATTTT; cdr3_aa: CASSYRTSGGLTSTDTQYF
d_call: TRBD1; j_call: TRBJ2-5; clone_size: -; v_call: TRBV10-1; cdr3_nt: TGCGCCAGCAGTGCCGGGACAGGGTATTCTGAGACCCAGTACTTC; cdr3_aa: CASSAGTGYSETQYF
d_call: TRBD1; j_call: TRBJ2-6; clone_size: -; v_call: TRBV29-1; cdr3_nt: TGCAGCATCAAATACAGGGGTTCCGGCTCTGGGGCCAACGTCCTGACTTTC; cdr3_aa: CSIKYRGSGSGANVLTF
d_call: TRBD1; j_call: TRBJ1-1; clone_size: -; v_call: TRBV10-1; cdr3_nt: TGCGCCAGCAGTAGGACAGGGGGTCCTAACACTGAAGCTTTCTTT; cdr3_aa: CASSRTGGPNTEAFF
d_call: TRBD1; j_call: TRBJ2-5; clone_size: -; v_call: TRBV19; cdr3_nt: TGTGCCAGTAGTATACAGGGGGCCCAAGAGACCCAGTACTTC; cdr3_aa: CASSIQGAQETQYF
d_call: TRBD1; j_call: TRBJ1-6; clone_size: -; v_call: TRBV19; cdr3_nt: TGTGCCAGTAGTATCCAGGGGGCATTTGATTCACCCCTCCACTTT; cdr3_aa: CASSIQGAFDSPLHF
d_call: TRBD1; j_call: TRBJ1-1; clone_size: -; v_call: TRBV6-1; cdr3_nt: TGTGCCAGCAGTGATGGGGACCAGGGGGTAGTGAACACTGAAGCTTTCTTT; cdr3_aa: CASSDGDQGVVNTEAFF
d_call: -; j_call: TRBJ1-5; clone_size: -; v_call: TRBV28; cdr3_nt: TGTGCCAGCAGTACAGGGAACCCTAATCAGCCCCAGCATTTT; cdr3_aa: CASSTGNPNQPQHF
d_call: -; j_call: TRBJ1-6; clone_size: -; v_call: TRBV3-1/TRBV3-2; cdr3_nt: TGTGCCAGCAGCCAAGCGGAGGGGGGGAATTCACCCCTCCACTTT; cdr3_aa: CASSQAEGGNSPLHF
d_call: -; j_call: TRBJ2-2; clone_size: -; v_call: TRBV2; cdr3_nt: TGTGCCAGCGCCCAGGATAGCGGGGAGCTGTTTTTT; cdr3_aa: CASAQDSGELFF
d_call: TRBD1; j_call: TRBJ1-2; clone_size: -; v_call: TRBV6-4; cdr3_nt: TGTGCCAGCAGTGCCTCCGGGACAGGGGATGGCTACACCTTC; cdr3_aa: CASSASGTGDGYTF
d_call: TRBD1; j_call: TRBJ1-5; clone_size: -; v_call: TRBV19; cdr3_nt: TGTGCCAGTAGTAGACGGGGACAGGGAAATCAGCCCCAGCATTTT; cdr3_aa: CASSRRGQGNQPQHF
d_call: TRBD2; j_call: TRBJ2-7; clone_size: -; v_call: TRBV18; cdr3_nt: TGTGCCAGCTCAACCGGGACTAGCGGGGGGGGATACGAGCAGTACTTC; cdr3_aa: CASSTGTSGGGYEQYF
d_call: TRBD1; j_call: TRBJ2-7; clone_size: -; v_call: TRBV5-1; cdr3_nt: TGCGCCAGCAGCGACGGGACAGGGGGCGTCTACGAGCAGTACTTC; cdr3_aa: CASSDGTGGVYEQYF
d_call: TRBD1; j_call: TRBJ2-7; clone_size: -; v_call: TRBV14; cdr3_nt: TGTGCCAGCAGCCATACCAAGGACAGGGTGGATGACGAGCAGTACTTC; cdr3_aa: CASSHTKDRVDDEQYF
d_call: -; j_call: TRBJ2-7; clone_size: few; v_call: TRBV4-1; cdr3_nt: TGCGCCAGCAGCCAAGTCCAGACCTACGAGCAGTACTTC; cdr3_aa: CASSQVQTYEQYF
d_call: -; j_call: TRBJ2-1; clone_size: -; v_call: TRBV19; cdr3_nt: TGTGCCAGTAAATCGGGTTCGCTCTACAATGAGCAGTTCTTC; cdr3_aa: CASKSGSLYNEQFF
d_call: -; j_call: TRBJ1-6; clone_size: -; v_call: TRBV19; cdr3_nt: TGTGCCAGTAGTCTTCGGGAAAATAATTCACCCCTCCACTTT; cdr3_aa: CASSLRENNSPLHF
d_call: -; j_call: TRBJ2-7; clone_size: once; v_call: TRBV29-1; cdr3_nt: TGCAGCGGACAAGAGAGTCACAGGGTCCACGAGCAGTACTTC; cdr3_aa: CSGQESHRVHEQYF
d_call: TRBD1; j_call: TRBJ1-2; clone_size: -; v_call: TRBV7-3; cdr3_nt: TGTGCCAGCAGCCCGGGCAACAGGGACAGAGGCTACACCTTC; cdr3_aa: CASSPGNRDRGYTF
d_call: TRBD1; j_call: TRBJ1-3; clone_size: -; v_call: TRBV6-5; cdr3_nt: TGTGCCAGCAGTTACTCCAGGGGGCATGGAAACACCATATATTTT; cdr3_aa: CASSYSRGHGNTIYF
d_call: TRBD1; j_call: TRBJ2-3; clone_size: -; v_call: TRBV18; cdr3_nt: TGTGCCAGCTCACCACGGTACAGGGGGCTCACAGATACGCAGTATTTT; cdr3_aa: CASSPRYRGLTDTQYF
d_call: -; j_call: TRBJ1-5; clone_size: few; v_call: TRBV6-1; cdr3_nt: TGTGCCAGCAGTGACAACGGGTTCTATCAGCCCCAGCATTTT; cdr3_aa: CASSDNGFYQPQHF
d_call: -; j_call: TRBJ1-5; clone_size: -; v_call: TRBV7-2; cdr3_nt: TGTGCCAGCAGCCCACAAGCGCTCGCCGGGGGTAGCAATCAGCCCCAGCATTTT; cdr3_aa: CASSPQALAGGSNQPQHF
d_call: -; j_call: TRBJ2-2; clone_size: -; v_call: TRBV4-2; cdr3_nt: TGTGCCAGCAGCCAAGCTCTTAGTAGCGTTTCCGGGGAGCTGTTTTTT; cdr3_aa: CASSQALSSVSGELFF
d_call: -; j_call: TRBJ1-1; clone_size: few; v_call: TRBV29-1; cdr3_nt: TGCAGCGTTGAGTCCCCGTATGAAGCTTTCTTT; cdr3_aa: CSVESPYEAFF
d_call: -; j_call: TRBJ2-5; clone_size: -; v_call: TRBV23-1; cdr3_nt: TGCGCCATCCAATGGCAGCAAGAGACCCAGTACTTC; cdr3_aa: CAIQWQQETQYF
d_call: TRBD1; j_call: TRBJ2-3; clone_size: -; v_call: TRBV12-3/TRBV12-4; cdr3_nt: TGTGCCAGCAGTCAGGGGGCCCCAGATACGCAGTATTTT; cdr3_aa: CASSQGAPDTQYF
d_call: TRBD1; j_call: TRBJ1-1; clone_size: -; v_call: TRBV5-1; cdr3_nt: TGCGCCAGCAGCTCCGGGACAGGGGGTAGAGTCACTGAAGCTTTCTTT; cdr3_aa: CASSSGTGGRVTEAFF
d_call: TRBD1; j_call: TRBJ2-7; clone_size: -; v_call: TRBV3-1/TRBV3-2; cdr3_nt: TGTGCCAGCAGCCTAAGGTTGGCCGCGACAGGGGTCTACGAGCAGTACTTC; cdr3_aa: CASSLRLAATGVYEQYF
d_call: TRBD2; j_call: TRBJ2-3; clone_size: once; v_call: TRBV6-6; cdr3_nt: TGTGCCAGCAAAACGGGGGGTGCGCCAGATACGCAGTATTTT; cdr3_aa: CASKTGGAPDTQYF
d_call: -; j_call: TRBJ2-3; clone_size: -; v_call: TRBV5-1; cdr3_nt: TGCGCCAGCAGCTGGGACACCCAAGATACGCAGTATTTT; cdr3_aa: CASSWDTQDTQYF
d_call: -; j_call: TRBJ1-1; clone_size: -; v_call: TRBV10-2; cdr3_nt: TGCGCCAGCAGTGATTCCACGAGGATGAACACTGAAGCTTTCTTT; cdr3_aa: CASSDSTRMNTEAFF
d_call: -; j_call: TRBJ1-2; clone_size: -; v_call: TRBV3-1/TRBV3-2; cdr3_nt: TGTGCCAGCAGCCAAGATGGCGGGTATAGCTATGGCTACACCTTC; cdr3_aa: CASSQDGGYSYGYTF
d_call: -; j_call: TRBJ1-1; clone_size: -; v_call: TRBV7-3; cdr3_nt: TGTGCCAGCAGCTTATCGTCGAACACTGAAGCTTTCTTT; cdr3_aa: CASSLSSNTEAFF
d_call: TRBD1; j_call: TRBJ2-7; clone_size: once; v_call: TRBV4-1; cdr3_nt: TGCGCCAGCAGCCATACACTTAGACAGGGCACCTACGAGCAGTACTTC; cdr3_aa: CASSHTLRQGTYEQYF
d_call: TRBD1; j_call: TRBJ1-2; clone_size: -; v_call: TRBV18; cdr3_nt: TGTGCCAGCTCACCAGGACAGGGGCCGCTCGACAACTATGGCTACACCTTC; cdr3_aa: CASSPGQGPLDNYGYTF
d_call: TRBD1; j_call: TRBJ1-4; clone_size: -; v_call: TRBV15; cdr3_nt: TGTGCCACCAGCATCAGACAGGGGAGGCCTAATGAAAAACTGTTTTTT; cdr3_aa: CATSIRQGRPNEKLFF
d_call: -; j_call: TRBJ1-1; clone_size: -; v_call: TRBV3-1/TRBV3-2; cdr3_nt: TGTGCCAGCAGCCAAGGAGGGAACACTGAAGCTTTCTTT; cdr3_aa: CASSQGGNTEAFF
d_call: -; j_call: TRBJ1-4; clone_size: -; v_call: TRBV5-1; cdr3_nt: TGCGCCAGCAGCAAACAGGGAGGGGAAAATGAAAAACTGTTTTTT; cdr3_aa: CASSKQGGENEKLFF
d_call: -; j_call: TRBJ1-2; clone_size: -; v_call: TRBV7-9; cdr3_nt: TGTGCCAGCAGCTTCGGCGCAGGAGGCTATGGCTACACCTTC; cdr3_aa: CASSFGAGGYGYTF
d_call: -; j_call: TRBJ2-7; clone_size: -; v_call: TRBV6-5; cdr3_nt: TGTGCCAGCAGTTTGCGACAAAGACCCTACGAGCAGTACTTC; cdr3_aa: CASSLRQRPYEQYF
d_call: -; j_call: TRBJ2-7; clone_size: -; v_call: TRBV5-8; cdr3_nt: TGTGCCAGCAGCTTTAGAGTTGTCTACGAGCAGTACTTC; cdr3_aa: CASSFRVVYEQYF
d_call: -; j_call: TRBJ2-7; clone_size: -; v_call: TRBV11-2; cdr3_nt: TGTGCCAGCAGCTCCGCGGGGGCGAACTACGAGCAGTACTTC; cdr3_aa: CASSSAGANYEQYF
d_call: TRBD1; j_call: TRBJ2-5; clone_size: -; v_call: TRBV24-1; cdr3_nt: TGTGCCACCAGTGGATTTGGACAGGGTTGGGAGACCCAGTACTTC; cdr3_aa: CATSGFGQGWETQYF
d_call: TRBD1; j_call: TRBJ2-3; clone_size: -; v_call: TRBV9; cdr3_nt: TGTGCCAGCAGCGCTAAGGGGGCCCGGGATACGCAGTATTTT; cdr3_aa: CASSAKGARDTQYF